These 22 T cell receptor beta chains share one sample of origin, sequenced in a study of blood T cell repertoires in COVID-19. TCRdb's table, derived via immunoSEQ multiplex PCR, lists solely in-frame clones and lacks some. The sample has about 210,000 clones, approximately 84% seen once; the top ten hold 6.5% to 9%. The source material was peripheral blood. These receptor sequences come from a woman in her forties or fifties with active or convalescent COVID-19.

The gene calls are TRBV3-1 (or the pseudogene TRBV3-2) and TRBJ2-7; 8 bases match TRBD2. This CDR3 is built from 15 residues. Germline V gives CDR1 LGHDT, CDR2 YNNKEL (reference sequence). With V trimmed by 0 bases and J by 3 bases, 4 bases remained unmatched. CDR3 residues: CASSQDTSGLYEQYF. As DNA, the CDR3 is TGTGCCAGCAGCCAAGATACTAGCGGCCTCTACGAGCAGTACTTC.

The chain is built from TRBV18 and TRBJ2-1, with 8 positions matching TRBD1. The CDR3 totals 11 residues. The V gene's germline CDR1 is KGHSH and CDR2 LQKENI. V trimming: 3 bases; J trimming: 13 bases; junction bases outside the gene matches: 2. CDR3 loop: CASSPDREQFF. As DNA, the CDR3 is TGTGCCAGCTCACCGGACAGGGAACAGTTCTTC.

The chain links TRBV28 to TRBJ2-7; D perhaps matches TRBD1 (6 bases). The CDR3 consists of 13 residues. Trimming cost V 6 bases and J 5 bases, with 14 bases left between them. CDR1 and CDR2 (germline): MDHEN, SYDVKM. The CDR3 DNA is TGTGCCAGCAGCGCTAGGACAGCAAACGAGCAGTACGTC. It translates to CASSARTANEQYV.

CDR3 amino acids: CASSPPGVLLYNEQFF. The CDR3 DNA follows: TGTGCCAGCTCACCACCCGGGGTCCTCCTATACAATGAGCAGTTCTTC. V gene TRBV18 combines with J gene TRBJ2-1, with a possible D match to TRBD2 (5 bases). With 0 bases removed from V and 4 bases from J, the gap between germline ends came to 13 bases. Germline-derived CDR1 and CDR2 are KGHSH and LQKENI. This CDR3 is built from 16 residues.

V gene TRBV24-1 combines with J gene TRBJ1-5; no clear D gene. The CDR3 sequence is 13 residues long. Germline CDR1 is KGHDR and CDR2 is SFDVKD. V shed 4 bases and J shed 2 bases, with 5 bases lying between them. CDR3 nucleotide sequence: TGTGCCACCAGTGACCGAGGCAATCAGCCCCAGCATTTT. Protein product: CATSDRGNQPQHF.

The chain carries TRBV6-1 and TRBJ1-6, with D tentatively TRBD1 (5 bases). Germline V CDR1 and CDR2: MNHNS, SASEGT. Trimming shortened V by 0 bases and J by 8 bases, and 20 bases separated the two germline ends. This CDR3 region has 18 residues. In DNA, the CDR3 is TGTGCCAGCAGTGAAGCTCTAGGTTTCGGGCAGGGCTATTCACCCCTCCACTTT. It yields the protein CASSEALGFGQGYSPLHF.

The genes are TRBV28 and TRBJ2-1, with D perhaps TRBD2 (6 bases). CDR3 length: 18 amino acids. Trimming removed 2 bases at V and 0 bases at J, with 17 bases between. Germline CDR1 reads MDHEN; CDR2 reads SYDVKM. CDR3 protein: CASSLGVAEFYSYNEQFF. CDR3 DNA sequence: TGTGCCAGCAGTTTAGGGGTAGCGGAGTTCTACTCCTACAATGAGCAGTTCTTC.

This chain uses TRBV5-1 with TRBJ2-1, with a weak D call TRBD2 (6 bases). The CDR3 extends over 14 amino acids. The ends were cut back, 0 bases at V and 7 bases at J, with 11 bases in the middle. The V gene's germline CDR1 is SGHRS and CDR2 YFSETQ. In DNA, the CDR3 is TGCGCCAGCAGCTTGGGGGACTCGGGTAATGAGCAGTTCTTC. Protein product: CASSLGDSGNEQFF.

The V call is TRBV15, the J call TRBJ1-1; D uncertain. Between the trimmed V and J ends, which lost 5 bases and 3 bases, there was a span of 4 bases. The germline gives CDR1 LNHNV, CDR2 YYDKDF (reference sequence). This CDR3 contains 11 residues. The CDR3 nucleotides read TGTGCCACCAGCTTAGACACTGAAGCTTTCTTT. It is translated as CATSLDTEAFF.

This clone was seen only a few times. The V and J genes are TRBV7-3 and TRBJ2-1, with D possibly matching TRBD1 (5 bases). This CDR3 spans 13 amino acids. V was clipped by 0 bases and J by 5 bases, with 5 bases between them. Germline CDR1 SGHTA, CDR2 FQGTGA. The CDR3 nucleotides are TGTGCCAGCAGCTTAACGGACAACAATGAGCAGTTCTTC. This gives the protein CASSLTDNNEQFF.

The CDR3 is CASSPPWGPYGYTF. The CDR3, as DNA: TGTGCCAGCAGCCCCCCGTGGGGGCCCTATGGCTACACCTTC. The chain uses TRBV6-5 and TRBJ1-2; possible D gene TRBD1, 6 bases. V lost 6 bases and J 4 bases, leaving 15 bases between the germline ends. The CDR3 is made up of 14 amino acids. Germline-derived CDR1 and CDR2 are MNHEY and SVGAGI.

This chain links TRBV30 with TRBJ1-2; 7 nucleotides align to TRBD1. Looked up from germline, CDR1 is GTSNPN and CDR2 is SVGIG (reference sequence). Losses at the gene ends were 1 base for V and 3 bases for J; bases not matched to a gene: 5. The CDR3 covers 14 residues. The CDR3: CAWSGAGTDYGYTF. The CDR3 DNA reads as TGTGCCTGGAGTGGAGCCGGGACAGACTATGGCTACACCTTC.

The DNA for the CDR3 is TGTGCCAGCAGTCCCCACGGAGCAGGGTGGAATGAAAAACTGTTTTTT. As protein: CASSPHGAGWNEKLFF. The chain carries TRBV28 and TRBJ1-4; D might be TRBD1 (5 bases). The V gene's germline CDR1 is MDHEN and CDR2 SYDVKM. CDR3 size: 16 residues. V was clipped by 5 bases and J by 5 bases, with 18 bases between them. Full variable domain (outside the CDR3, taken from reference TRBV28 and TRBJ1-4): DVKVTQSSRYLVKRTGEKVFLECVQDMDHENMFWYRQDPGLGLRLIYFSYDVKMKEKGDIPEGYSVSREKKERFSLILESASTNQTSMYLCASSPHGAGWNEKLFFGSGTQLSVL.

The rearrangement uses TRBV3-1 (or the pseudogene TRBV3-2) and TRBJ1-4; D gene unclear. V was shortened by 4 bases and J by 4 bases, with 10 bases between the two germline ends. The CDR3 is made up of 14 amino acids. Germline CDR1 reads LGHDT; CDR2 reads YNNKEL (reference sequence). CDR3 bases: TGTGCCAGCAGCCTACGGGAGGTTAATGAAAAACTGTTTTTT. Translation: CASSLREVNEKLFF.

This chain joins TRBV2 and TRBJ2-1, with 12 positions matching TRBD2. J was trimmed by 6 bases and V by 6 bases; bases with no gene match: 6. CDR3 length: 15 amino acids. Germline loops: CDR1 SNHLY, CDR2 FYNNEI. The CDR3 reads CASRSSGGASNEQFF. In DNA form, the CDR3 reads TGTGCCAGCAGGTCTAGCGGGGGGGCCTCCAATGAGCAGTTCTTC.

In its sample, this clone was seen once. The genes are TRBV25-1 and TRBJ2-2; 7 bases align to TRBD2. The V gene's germline CDR1 is MGHDK and CDR2 SYGVNS. The CDR3 spans 17 residues. V lost 7 bases to trimming and J lost 0 bases; unmatched junction nucleotides: 11. CDR3 nucleotide sequence: TGTGCCAGCAAGTCGTCCGCGGGAGTTTCGAACACCGGGGAGCTGTTTTTT. Its translation is CASKSSAGVSNTGELFF.

The J gene is TRBJ1-6, the V gene TRBV12-3 or TRBV12-4, with TRBD1 matching over 8 bases. This CDR3 contains 12 residues. Trimming cost V 11 bases and J 6 bases; bases outside gene matches: 3. Here the CDR3 DNA reads TGTGCCCTTGGACAGGGTAATTCACCCCTCCACTTT. Its translation is CALGQGNSPLHF.

The chain recombines TRBV28 with TRBJ2-1; 11 positions agree with TRBD2. Per the germline V gene, CDR1 is MDHEN and CDR2 is SYDVKM. Trimming removed 3 bases from V and 9 bases from J; junction bases left unmatched: 10. CDR3 length: 16 residues. Written as DNA, the CDR3 is TGTGCCAGCAGTTTCCCTTTAGCGGGAGGGCGGGGTGAGCAGTTCTTC. Encoded protein: CASSFPLAGGRGEQFF.

This sequence joins TRBV5-6 and TRBJ2-7, with TRBD2 matching 16 bases. CDR1 and CDR2 (germline): SGHDT, YYEEEE. CDR3 length: 19 residues. With V trimmed by 4 bases and J by 7 bases, 17 bases remained unmatched. CDR3 protein: CASSLTGLAGGPLRREQYF. DNA for the CDR3: TGTGCCAGCAGCCTCACGGGACTAGCGGGAGGGCCTCTGAGGAGGGAGCAGTACTTC.

V is TRBV6-5 and J is TRBJ1-6; TRBD1 aligns across 7 bases. The germline CDR1 and CDR2 sequences are MNHEY and SVGAGI. This CDR3 region has 13 residues. Trimming cost V 8 bases and J 6 bases; bases outside gene matches: 4. This CDR3 is CASSGQSNSPLHF. CDR3 in DNA: TGTGCCAGCTCGGGACAGTCTAATTCACCCCTCCACTTT.

The gene calls are TRBV6-1 and TRBJ1-2, with 7 positions matching TRBD1. Germline CDR1 and CDR2: MNHNS and SASEGT. The trim removed 3 bases at V and 0 bases at J, leaving 4 bases unmatched. The CDR3 sequence is 15 residues long. The CDR3 DNA reads TGTGCCAGCAGTGATAGGGGGCTGACTAACTATGGCTACACCTTC. It encodes CASSDRGLTNYGYTF.

The chain joins TRBV5-6 to TRBJ2-2; TRBD1 matches 7 bases. V gave up 2 bases and J gave up 3 bases; unmatched junction bases: 1. The germline V gene encodes CDR1 SGHDT and CDR2 YYEEEE. The CDR3 is 14 amino acids. CDR3 coding DNA: TGTGCCAGCAGCTTCACAGGGGACACCGGGGAGCTGTTTTTT. Translated, it gives CASSFTGDTGELFF. Based on the CDR3 plus reference TRBV5-6 and TRBJ2-2, the full variable domain is DAGVTQSPTHLIKTRGQQVTLRCSPKSGHDTVSWYQQALGQGPQFIFQYYEEEERQRGNFPDRFSGHQFPNYSSELNVNALLLGDSALYLCASSFTGDTGELFFGEGSRLTVL.